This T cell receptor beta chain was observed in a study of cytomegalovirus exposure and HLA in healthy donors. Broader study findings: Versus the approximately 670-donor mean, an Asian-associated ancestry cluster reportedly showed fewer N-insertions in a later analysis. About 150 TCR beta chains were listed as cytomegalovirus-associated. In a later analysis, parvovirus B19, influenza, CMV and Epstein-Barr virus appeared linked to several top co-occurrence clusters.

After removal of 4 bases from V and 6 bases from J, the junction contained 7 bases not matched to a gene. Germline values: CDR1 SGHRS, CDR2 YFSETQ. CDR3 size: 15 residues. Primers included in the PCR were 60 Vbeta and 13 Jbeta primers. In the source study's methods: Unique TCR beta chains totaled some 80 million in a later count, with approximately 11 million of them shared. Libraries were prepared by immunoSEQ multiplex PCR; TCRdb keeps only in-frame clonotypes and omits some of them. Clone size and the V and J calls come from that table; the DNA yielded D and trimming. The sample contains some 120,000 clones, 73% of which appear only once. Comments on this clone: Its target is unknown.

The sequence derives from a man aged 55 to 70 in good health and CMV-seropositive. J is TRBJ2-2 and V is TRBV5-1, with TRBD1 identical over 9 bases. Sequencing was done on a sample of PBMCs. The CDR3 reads CASSLEQGAAGELFF. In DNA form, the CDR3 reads TGCGCCAGCAGCCTCGAACAGGGGGCGGCCGGGGAGCTGTTTTTT.